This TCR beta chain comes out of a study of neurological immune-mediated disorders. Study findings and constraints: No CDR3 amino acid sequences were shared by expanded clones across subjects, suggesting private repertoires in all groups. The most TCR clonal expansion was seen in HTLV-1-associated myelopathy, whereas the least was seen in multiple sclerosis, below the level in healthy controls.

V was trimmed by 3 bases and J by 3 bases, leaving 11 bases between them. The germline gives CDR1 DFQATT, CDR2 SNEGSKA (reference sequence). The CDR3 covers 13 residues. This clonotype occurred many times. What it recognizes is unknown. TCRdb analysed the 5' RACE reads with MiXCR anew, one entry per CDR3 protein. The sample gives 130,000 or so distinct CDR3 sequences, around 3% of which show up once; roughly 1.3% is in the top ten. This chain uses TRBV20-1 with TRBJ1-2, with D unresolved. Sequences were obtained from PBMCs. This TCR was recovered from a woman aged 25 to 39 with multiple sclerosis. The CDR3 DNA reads TGCAGTGCTAGTCTCGGCTCTCACTATGGCTACACCTTC. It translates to CSASLGSHYGYTF.